This T cell receptor (beta chain) was profiled in a study of T cells in Graves' hyperthyroidism and ophthalmopathy. The overall study: The authors collected peripheral blood at initial diagnosis, before any treatment.

The CDR3 totals 12 residues. The germline CDR1 and CDR2 sequences are MNHEY and SMNVEV (reference sequence). V lost 6 bases, J lost 0 bases, and 5 bases lay in between. Any patient presenting with uncontrolled infection, other autoimmune disease, pregnancy or lactation was left out. The study based diagnoses on clinical symptoms, serum thyroxine and TRAb, thyroid ultrasound and orbital computed tomography. It was RNA transcripts that yielded the amplified TCR beta CDR3 regions. HTBI primers were employed in a first-round RT-PCR of the TCR CDR3. MiXCR was run by TCRdb on the multiplex PCR reads, yielding one entry per CDR3 protein. The sample comprises approximately 620,000 distinct CDR3 sequences, roughly 14% of which are singletons, and under 7% rests with the top ten. There are a few counts of this clonotype. A read error may be the cause here, since a much bigger clone is one base away.

The TCR sequence derives from a woman aged 30 to 39 with Graves' hyperthyroidism that later progressed to Graves' ophthalmopathy. Sequenced material: blood. The rearrangement uses TRBV27 and TRBJ1-2; D not resolved. For the CDR3, the DNA is TGTGCCAGCAGGAAAGCTAACTATGGCTACACCTTC. Its translation: CASRKANYGYTF.